This T cell receptor beta chain is from a study of T cell repertoires in cytomegalovirus infection. One entry per CDR3 protein, called by TCRdb with MiXCR from the reads. There are roughly 500,000 distinct CDR3 sequences in the sample; more than 15% occur only once, and 20% to 30% lies in the top ten. V dropped 4 bases and J dropped 4 bases, with 17 bases sitting between them. This CDR3 is 15 amino acids long. Germline lookup yields CDR1 SEHNR and CDR2 FQNEAQ (reference sequence). This clonotype was sampled from a human donor in good health (CMV status not recorded). Some clones in this sample may be carry-over from other donors' samples. The rearrangement joins TRBV7-9 to TRBJ2-7; D possibly corresponds to TRBD1 (6 bases). Material for sequencing was CD8+ T cells from PBMCs. The CDR3 DNA sequence: TGTGCCAGCAGCTCCGTTACAGGGCACCCTTACGAGCAGTACTTC. Translated, it gives CASSSVTGHPYEQYF.